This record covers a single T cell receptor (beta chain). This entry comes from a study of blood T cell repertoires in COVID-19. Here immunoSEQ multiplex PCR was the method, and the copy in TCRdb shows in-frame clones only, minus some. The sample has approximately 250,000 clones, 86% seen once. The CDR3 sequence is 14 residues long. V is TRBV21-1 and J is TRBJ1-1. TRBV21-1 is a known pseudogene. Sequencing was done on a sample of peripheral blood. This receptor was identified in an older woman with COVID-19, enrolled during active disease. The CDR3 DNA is TGTGCCAGCAGCCACACCGGGGGTACCACTGAAGCTTTCTTT. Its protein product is CASSHTGGTTEAFF.